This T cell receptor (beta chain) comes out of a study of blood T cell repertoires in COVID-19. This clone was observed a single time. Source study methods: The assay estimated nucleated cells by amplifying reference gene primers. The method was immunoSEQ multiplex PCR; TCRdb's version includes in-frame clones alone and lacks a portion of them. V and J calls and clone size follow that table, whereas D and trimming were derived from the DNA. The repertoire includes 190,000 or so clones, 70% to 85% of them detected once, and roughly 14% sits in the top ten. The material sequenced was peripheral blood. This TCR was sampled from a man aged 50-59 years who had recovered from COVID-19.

Here the CDR3 reads CASSTNRASYEQYF. The CDR3 nucleotides are TGTGCCAGCAGCACGAACAGGGCCTCCTACGAGCAGTACTTC. The rearrangement links TRBV28 to TRBJ2-7, with TRBD1 as a possible D gene (6 bases). The germline CDR1 and CDR2 sequences are MDHEN and SYDVKM. The CDR3 is made up of 14 amino acids. V was trimmed by 6 bases and J by 0 bases, leaving 12 bases between them. The complete variable domain, with remaining parts taken from reference TRBV28 and TRBJ2-7, reads DVKVTQSSRYLVKRTGEKVFLECVQDMDHENMFWYRQDPGLGLRLIYFSYDVKMKEKGDIPEGYSVSREKKERFSLILESASTNQTSMYLCASSTNRASYEQYFGPGTRLTVT.